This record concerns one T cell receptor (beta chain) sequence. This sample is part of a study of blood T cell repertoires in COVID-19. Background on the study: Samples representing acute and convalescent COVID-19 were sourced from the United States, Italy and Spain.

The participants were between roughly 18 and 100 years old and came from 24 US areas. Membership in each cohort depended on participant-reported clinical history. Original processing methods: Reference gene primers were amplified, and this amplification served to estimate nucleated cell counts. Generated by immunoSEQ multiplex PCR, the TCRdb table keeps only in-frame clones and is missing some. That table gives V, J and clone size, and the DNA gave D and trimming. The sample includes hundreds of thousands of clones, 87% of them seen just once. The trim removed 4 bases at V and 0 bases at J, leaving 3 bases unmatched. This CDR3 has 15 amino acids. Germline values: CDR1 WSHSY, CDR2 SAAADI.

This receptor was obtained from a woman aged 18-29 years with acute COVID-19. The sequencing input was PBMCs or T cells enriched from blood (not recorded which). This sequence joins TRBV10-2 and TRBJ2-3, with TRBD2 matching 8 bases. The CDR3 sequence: CASSVAGLSTDTQYF. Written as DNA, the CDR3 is TGCGCCAGCAGTGTAGCGGGGCTTAGCACAGATACGCAGTATTTT.